The 7 T cell receptor beta chains reported below all come from one sample, sequenced in a study of CD8 T cells in ankylosing spondylitis. TCRdb re-called the 5' RACE reads with MiXCR, one entry per CDR3 protein. Here the sample spans over 200,000 distinct CDR3 sequences, over 9.5% being singletons. What was sequenced was blood, either unsorted or a sorted T cell fraction (not recorded which). The receptors were gathered from a male donor with ankylosing spondylitis or in good health (not recorded which).

The J gene is TRBJ1-1, the V gene TRBV20-1; D not certain. Trimming pared 6 bases from V and 2 bases from J, leaving 10 bases between. CDR3 length: 12 residues. Germline lookup yields CDR1 DFQATT and CDR2 SNEGSKA (reference sequence). The CDR3 coding sequence is TGCAGTGCCCGGAGAGATAACACTGAAGCTTTCTTT. Its translation: CSARRDNTEAFF.

This clonotype appeared many times. V usage is TRBV7-9 and J usage is TRBJ1-1, with D hard to call. Deletions cut 1 base from V and 3 bases from J, with 6 bases between. Per germline, CDR1 SEHNR and CDR2 FQNEAQ (reference sequence). The CDR3 has 13 residues. The CDR3 here is CASSLEVDTEAFF. As DNA, the CDR3 is TGTGCCAGCAGCTTAGAAGTGGACACTGAAGCTTTCTTT. Drawing the rest from reference TRBV7-9 and TRBJ1-1, the complete variable domain is DTGVSQNPRHKITKRGQNVTFRCDPISEHNRLYWYRQTLGQGPEFLTYFQNEAQLEKSRLLSDRFSAERPKGSFSTLEIQRTEQGDSAMYLCASSLEVDTEAFFGQGTRLTVV.

This clonotype has at least ten counts. This chain connects TRBV20-1 to TRBJ2-3, with TRBD2 matching over 7 bases. Unmatched junction bases numbered 9, after V lost 6 bases and J lost 0 bases. The CDR3 length is 15 residues. Germline CDR1 is DFQATT and CDR2 is SNEGSKA (reference sequence). The CDR3 loop is CSALNRDYSTDTQYF. The CDR3 DNA reads as TGCAGTGCACTAAACCGGGACTACAGCACAGATACGCAGTATTTT.

The J gene is TRBJ2-3, the V gene TRBV21-1; TRBD1, the table's D call, was not compared with the DNA. TRBV21-1 is a known pseudogene. The CDR3 has 16 residues. The CDR3 DNA is TGTGCCAGCAGCAAAGCTCGCGGGTGCGGGCGAGATACGCAGTATTTT. This sequence encodes CASSKARGCGRDTQYF.

Ten or more counts support this clonotype. The V and J genes are TRBV7-3 and TRBJ2-1, with 8 nucleotides matching TRBD1. The CDR3 is 15 amino acids. Trimming took 0 bases from V and 3 from J; bases not matched to a gene: 1. The germline V gene encodes CDR1 SGHTA and CDR2 FQGTGA. The CDR3 DNA is TGTGCCAGCAGCTTAACCGGGACAGGCTACAATGAGCAGTTCTTC. Protein sequence: CASSLTGTGYNEQFF.

This clonotype was seen at least ten times. V is TRBV29-1 and J is TRBJ2-1; 13 bases fit TRBD2. V lost 2 bases to trimming and J lost 4 bases; unmatched junction nucleotides: 5. CDR1 is SQVTM and CDR2 is ANQGSEA in the germline V gene. The CDR3 runs 16 residues. In DNA, the CDR3 is TGCAGCGTTGAAACCGGGACTAGCGGGGCATACAATGAGCAGTTCTTC. It yields the protein CSVETGTSGAYNEQFF.

This clonotype has a count of ten or more. The V gene is TRBV7-9, the J gene TRBJ2-7, with 7 bases lining up with TRBD1. The germline V gene has CDR1 SEHNR and CDR2 FQNEAQ (reference sequence). The trim removed 11 bases at V and 2 bases at J, leaving 9 bases unmatched. The length of the CDR3 is 13 residues. Here the CDR3 DNA reads TGTGCCGCTACAGGGGTAACCACCTACGAGCAGTACTTC. Translation: CAATGVTTYEQYF.